Sequencing of this TCR beta chain was carried out in a study of blood T cell repertoires in COVID-19. Overall study context: Samples taken during acute and convalescent COVID-19 were collected in the United States, Italy and Spain. PBMCs, B-cell-depleted T cells, or T cells were the source of the cDNA or gDNA that made up the material.

Germline V gene sequence: CDR1 SGDLS, CDR2 YYNGEE. The trim removed 9 bases at V and 1 base at J, leaving 5 bases unmatched. The CDR3 extends over 13 amino acids. Authors' methods: Amplification of reference gene primers provided the estimated nucleated cell counts. The assay was immunoSEQ multiplex PCR, and TCRdb's table has in-frame clones only and misses some. V and J calls and clone size follow that table, whereas D and trimming were derived from the DNA. The data hold 100,000 to 150,000 clones, with about 88% observed a single time. Specimen: peripheral blood. The origin of this receptor is a woman at least 80 years old with acute or convalescent COVID-19. This rearrangement joins TRBV9 to TRBJ2-3, with 7 bases identical to TRBD2. This CDR3 reads CATSRGGTDTQYF. The CDR3 nucleotides read TGTGCCACGTCACGGGGGGGCACAGATACGCAGTATTTT. The whole variable domain, remainder taken from reference TRBV9 and TRBJ2-3, is DSGVTQTPKHLITATGQRVTLRCSPRSGDLSVYWYQQSLDQGLQFLIQYYNGEERAKGNILERFSAQQFPDLHSELNLSSLELGDSALYFCATSRGGTDTQYFGPGTRLTVL.